The present T cell receptor beta chain was sequenced within a study of T cells in women clearing cervical HPV infection. About this clone: The CDR3 goes on 3 residues after the read ends, and that part is filled in from the germline J gene.

CDR1 MNHEY and CDR2 SMNVEV come from the germline V gene (reference sequence). J was trimmed by 9 bases and V by 6 bases; bases with no gene match: 12. The CDR3 loop spans 15 amino acids. Assay: immunoSEQ multiplex PCR; the TCRdb copy retains only in-frame clones and omits some. Its table lists about 33,000 clones. The rearrangement uses TRBV27 and TRBJ2-1, with 9 bases identical to TRBD1. Sequencing was performed on blood buffy coat. This TCR came from a woman aged 18 to 75 with a cervical HPV16 infection that either progressed to CIN3+ or cleared (not recorded which). The sequenced part of the CDR3 DNA is TGTGCCAGCAGACCCGGGACAGGGAGTTATACTGAG. Its translation: CASRPGTGSYTE. The CDR3 as a whole reads CASRPGTGSYTEQFF.